Given below is one T cell receptor beta chain in context. Prior autoimmune disease or systemic immunosuppression barred patients. The record originates from a study of OX40 agonist ivuxolimab in advanced cancers. Turning to the study itself: At 82.7% male, the cohort had a mean age of 60 years, ranging from about 23 to 80. Checkpoint inhibitors had been given previously to roughly 40% of patients.

This table comes from immunoSEQ multiplex PCR, and its TCRdb copy is limited to in-frame clones, with some not included. The table has about 45,000 clones, 70% to 90% seen once. This TCR derives from an adult with an advanced solid tumor such as melanoma, head and neck, liver or kidney cancer. This material consisted of CD4+ or CD8+ T cells sorted from blood, taken in a trial of the OX40 agonist ivuxolimab.

The CDR3 loop reads CASSVSGKGWGDIQYF. Written as DNA, the CDR3 is TGTGCCAGCAGCGTTAGCGGAAAAGGGTGGGGGGACATTCAGTACTTC. The genes are TRBV5-4 and TRBJ2-4; D possibly corresponds to TRBD2 (6 bases). The V gene lost 4 bases and the J gene lost 8 bases, with 22 bases spanning the gap. The germline gives CDR1 SGHNT, CDR2 YYREEE (reference sequence). CDR3 size: 16 residues.